Each of the 24 T cell receptor beta chains below was sequenced from the same sample in a study of T cell clonotyping in hematopoietic cell transplantation. The method was immunoSEQ multiplex PCR; TCRdb's version includes in-frame clones alone and lacks a portion of them. In the table there are some 8,000 clones, 85% to 90% of which are singletons. The sample in question was peripheral blood mononuclear cells, obtained at the time of graft-versus-host disease after allogeneic stem cell transplant. The receptor set was obtained from a male patient aged 55 to 70 who had an allogeneic stem cell transplant from a related donor, so the T cells may come from the graft donor. Some clones in this sample may be carry-over from other donors' samples.

This rearrangement joins TRBV19 to TRBJ1-2; D may be TRBD1 (6 bases). CDR3 length: 12 amino acids. The germline gives CDR1 LNHDA, CDR2 SQIVND (reference sequence). Trimming shortened V by 3 bases and J by 4 bases, and 6 bases separated the two germline ends. This chain's CDR3 is CASSIRGYGYTF. In nucleotides, the CDR3 is TGTGCCAGTAGTATCAGGGGCTATGGCTACACCTTC.

The chain couples TRBV10-3 to TRBJ2-3; D unclear. Germline lookup yields CDR1 ENHRY and CDR2 SYGVKD. Trimming stripped 11 bases from V and 0 bases from J, with 15 bases between. The CDR3 extends over 14 amino acids. The DNA for the CDR3 is TGTGCCTCCGCGCCCCACGGGAGCACAGATACGCAGTATTTT. Protein: CASAPHGSTDTQYF.

The rearrangement joins TRBV9 to TRBJ2-5, with 8 nucleotides matching TRBD2. This CDR3 region has 16 residues. Per the germline V gene, CDR1 is SGDLS and CDR2 is YYNGEE. V dropped 5 bases and J dropped 7; count of bases not matched to a gene: 16. CDR3 amino acids: CASSYASGGGMVTQYF. CDR3 sequence (DNA): TGTGCCAGCAGTTATGCCTCGGGCGGGGGGATGGTGACCCAGTACTTC.

This rearrangement joins TRBV15 to TRBJ2-7, with 12 bases aligning to TRBD2. The CDR3 sequence is 13 residues long. J gave up 12 bases and V 8 bases, and 11 bases lay outside the gene matches. CDR1 and CDR2 from the germline V gene are LNHNV and YYDKDF (reference sequence). The CDR3 DNA follows: TGTGCCACCCGAGGACTAGCGGGGACGCGATGGTACTTC. Amino acid sequence: CATRGLAGTRWYF.

The chain employs TRBV19 and TRBJ1-6; no clear D. Germline CDR1 is LNHDA and CDR2 is SQIVND (reference sequence). Trimming took off 7 bases at V and 3 bases at J, with 10 bases between the two ends. This CDR3 is built from 14 residues. CDR3 nucleotides: TGTGCCAGTAAAAGGAGCATCTATAATTCACCCCTCCACTTT. Protein: CASKRSIYNSPLHF. Using reference TRBV19 and TRBJ1-6 for the parts outside the CDR3, the full variable domain is DGGITQSPKYLFRKEGQNVTLSCEQNLNHDAMYWYRQDPGQGLRLIYYSQIVNDFQKGDIAEGYSVSREKKESFPLTVTSAQKNPTAFYLCASKRSIYNSPLHFGNGTRLTVT.

The chain combines TRBV30 with TRBJ2-2, with D uncertain. The CDR3 extends over 14 amino acids. Trimming shortened V by 0 bases and J by 6 bases, and 11 bases separated the two germline ends. Germline CDR1 reads GTSNPN; CDR2 reads SVGIG (reference sequence). The CDR3 nucleotides are TGTGCCTGGAGTGTAGGAAGAAGTGCCGGGGAGCTGTTTTTT. It yields the protein CAWSVGRSAGELFF.

The rearrangement links TRBV11-3 to TRBJ2-5; TRBD2 might be the D (5 bases). The CDR3 consists of 14 residues. The germline V gene encodes CDR1 SGHNT and CDR2 YENEEA. Trimming took off 0 bases at V and 7 bases at J, with 12 bases between the two ends. The CDR3 DNA sequence: TGTGCCAGCAGCTTAGATCACCCCGAGGGGACCCAGTACTTC. Amino acids: CASSLDHPEGTQYF. Combining the CDR3 with reference TRBV11-3 and TRBJ2-5 gives the whole variable domain EAGVVQSPRYKIIEKKQPVAFWCNPISGHNTLYWYLQNLGQGPELLIRYENEEAVDDSQLPKDRFSAERLKGVDSTLKIQPAELGDSAVYLCASSLDHPEGTQYFGPGTRLLVL.

V is TRBV28 and J is TRBJ2-2; a weak D match, TRBD2 (6 bases). This CDR3 contains 15 residues. Deletions cut 10 bases from V and 4 bases from J, with 19 bases between. The germline CDR1 and CDR2 sequences are MDHEN and SYDVKM. In DNA form, the CDR3 reads TGTGCCACCGGACTGGTAGCGGCGCCCACCGGGGAGCTGTTTTTT. This codes for CATGLVAAPTGELFF. Drawing the rest from reference TRBV28 and TRBJ2-2, the complete variable domain is DVKVTQSSRYLVKRTGEKVFLECVQDMDHENMFWYRQDPGLGLRLIYFSYDVKMKEKGDIPEGYSVSREKKERFSLILESASTNQTSMYLCATGLVAAPTGELFFGEGSRLTVL.

The V and J genes are TRBV11-3 and TRBJ2-1; tentatively, D is TRBD2 (5 bases). V was clipped by 5 bases and J by 8 bases, with 10 bases between them. Germline V lookup: CDR1 SGHNT, CDR2 YENEEA. This CDR3 spans 12 amino acids. This chain's CDR3 is CASSPGWDEQFF. The CDR3 DNA is TGTGCCAGCAGCCCGGGGTGGGATGAGCAGTTCTTC.

The chain joins TRBV5-1 to TRBJ2-3, with a possible D match to TRBD1 (5 bases). V lost 0 bases to trimming and J lost 2 bases, with 7 bases between them. The germline CDR1 and CDR2 sequences are SGHRS and YFSETQ. The CDR3 spans 14 residues. The CDR3 reads CASSLAGLTDTQYF. In DNA, the CDR3 is TGCGCCAGCAGCTTGGCAGGGCTCACAGATACGCAGTATTTT.

The CDR3 DNA sequence: TGTGCCAGCAGTTCAACAAACGACAGGGGAGGGTCCGGCTACACCTTC. Its protein is CASSSTNDRGGSGYTF. The rearrangement uses TRBV28 and TRBJ1-2; 8 nucleotides line up with TRBD1. The CDR3 contains 16 residues. Trimming took 4 bases from V and 8 from J; bases not matched to a gene: 15. CDR1 is MDHEN and CDR2 is SYDVKM in the germline V gene.

This clone was seen only once. This chain uses TRBV6-5 with TRBJ1-5; possibly TRBD1 for D (5 bases). The CDR3 spans 14 residues. V lost 6 bases to trimming and J lost 2 bases, with 11 bases between them. CDR1 MNHEY and CDR2 SVGAGI come from the germline V gene. CDR3 in amino acids: CASSPWGGNQPQHF. DNA of the CDR3: TGTGCCAGCAGCCCTTGGGGGGGCAATCAGCCCCAGCATTTT.

The chain employs TRBV29-1 and TRBJ1-1; a weak D match, TRBD1 (6 bases). The CDR3 totals 12 residues. Germline CDR1 reads SQVTM; CDR2 reads ANQGSEA. CDR3 sequence: CSSGQKAAEAFF. The CDR3 coding sequence is TGCAGTTCGGGACAAAAGGCCGCTGAAGCTTTCTTT.

The V call is TRBV2, the J call TRBJ1-1, with D unresolved. Germline CDR1 reads SNHLY; CDR2 reads FYNNEI. Trimming left V 0 bases short and J 2 bases short, with 7 bases between. CDR3 size: 14 residues. The CDR3 sequence: CASSEARANTEAFF. For the CDR3, the DNA is TGTGCCAGCAGTGAAGCGAGGGCAAACACTGAAGCTTTCTTT.

The V and J genes are TRBV25-1 and TRBJ1-5, with D possibly TRBD1 on 6 matching bases. The CDR3 contains 14 residues. Per germline, CDR1 MGHDK and CDR2 SYGVNS. V lost 3 bases and J lost 4, with 10 bases in between. The CDR3 DNA follows: TGTGCCAGCAGTGAGGGCACAGGGAATCAGCCCCAGCATTTT. Translation: CASSEGTGNQPQHF.

The chain is built from TRBV5-1 and TRBJ1-3; no clear D. CDR1 and CDR2 from the germline V gene are SGHRS and YFSETQ. CDR3 length equals 13 residues. V lost 0 bases and J lost 4, with 5 bases in between. Written as DNA, the CDR3 is TGCGCCAGCAGCTTGGATTGGGGAAACACCATATATTTT. As protein: CASSLDWGNTIYF.

DNA of the CDR3: TGCGCCAGCAGCCAAGCGTCAGGGGGTAGCACAGATACGCAGTATTTT. Its protein product is CASSQASGGSTDTQYF. The V gene is TRBV4-1, the J gene TRBJ2-3; TRBD1 matches at 7 bases. Germline CDR1 and CDR2: MGHRA and YSYEKL. Unmatched junction bases numbered 4, after V lost 1 base and J lost 0 bases. The CDR3 consists of 16 residues.

J is TRBJ1-1 and V is TRBV7-2; 10 bases are a match to TRBD1. Germline V gene lookup returns CDR1 SGHTA and CDR2 FQGNSA. Trimming cost V 5 bases and J 4 bases; bases outside gene matches: 10. The CDR3 has 16 amino acids. The CDR3 DNA sequence: TGTGCCAGCAGCATTCGACAGGGGGCTATGTCCACTGAAGCTTTCTTT. It encodes CASSIRQGAMSTEAFF.

The rearrangement uses TRBV9 and TRBJ2-3; 12 positions match TRBD2. Germline trimming cut 1 base from V and 5 bases from J; bases unmatched to any gene: 14. The CDR3 spans 19 residues. CDR1 SGDLS and CDR2 YYNGEE come from the germline V gene. In DNA, the CDR3 is TGTGCCAGCAGCGTACTGCCCTTATCGCCTAGCGGGGGGGGAGATACGCAGTATTTT. It encodes CASSVLPLSPSGGGDTQYF.

This sequence joins TRBV30 and TRBJ1-3; D not resolved. Germline V CDR1 and CDR2: GTSNPN, SVGIG (reference sequence). The CDR3 extends over 15 amino acids. V was shortened by 0 bases and J by 0 bases, with 9 bases between the two germline ends. CDR3 in DNA: TGTGCCTGGAGTGTCCCGGCCTTCTCTGGAAACACCATATATTTT. Protein: CAWSVPAFSGNTIYF.

This clone was observed once. This chain uses TRBV19 with TRBJ1-1; 7 bases line up with TRBD1. This CDR3 has 14 amino acids. Germline V gene sequence: CDR1 LNHDA, CDR2 SQIVND (reference sequence). V shed 3 bases, J shed 6 bases, and the junction held 7 bases outside the gene matches. The CDR3 protein is CASSMWRQGAEAFF. CDR3 nucleotides: TGTGCCAGTAGTATGTGGCGACAGGGTGCTGAAGCTTTCTTT.

J is TRBJ2-6 and V is TRBV7-8; tentatively, D is TRBD1 or TRBD2 (5 bases each). CDR3 length: 15 residues. Trimming took 3 bases from V and 0 from J, leaving 6 bases between them. Germline CDR1 and CDR2: SGHVS and FQNEAQ. The CDR3 region has the DNA TGTGCCAGCAGCTTCGGGACCTCTGGGGCCAACGTCCTGACTTTC. This codes for CASSFGTSGANVLTF.

The chain employs TRBV2 and TRBJ2-7; 9 nucleotides agree with TRBD1. CDR1 SNHLY and CDR2 FYNNEI come from the germline V gene. The length of the CDR3 is 14 residues. The V and J ends lost 6 bases and 2 bases, in that order; junction bases with no gene match: 5. In DNA form, the CDR3 reads TGTGCCAGCAGGACGGGACAGGGTACCTACGAGCAGTACTTC. Translation: CASRTGQGTYEQYF.

The V gene is TRBV6-5, the J gene TRBJ2-5; D is unresolved. Germline CDR1 MNHEY, CDR2 SVGAGI. Trimming shortened V by 5 bases and J by 1 base, and 11 bases separated the two germline ends. The CDR3 consists of 14 residues. The CDR3 sequence is CASSDWASQETQYF. Here the CDR3 DNA reads TGTGCCAGCAGTGACTGGGCTTCCCAAGAGACCCAGTACTTC.